This TCR beta chain is from a study of T cells in tuberculosis. Study at large: IGRA-negative adolescents, IGRA-positive adolescents with latent tuberculosis and adults with active tuberculosis formed this South African cohort.

On this clone: Its antigen is currently unknown.

As for time point: new active TB diagnosis, blood taken before or within 7 days of starting treatment. Measured with immunoSEQ multiplex PCR; TCRdb has only the in-frame clones, and not every one. This sample has over 30,000 clones; more than 85% occur once, and the top ten carry around 10%. Study conclusions and caveats: Selection depended on which cryopreserved specimens were available. The TCR-beta difference was not significant; alpha differences partly reflected length.

The TCR comes from an adult with tuberculosis. This sample comprised PBMCs, obtained at tuberculosis diagnosis.

DNA of the CDR3: TGCGCCAGCAGCTTGGTGGAGTCGCCCTCCTACGAGCAGTACTTC. This codes for CASSLVESPSYEQYF. The J gene is TRBJ2-7, the V gene TRBV5-1, with D unresolved. The CDR3 is 15 amino acids. V lost 0 bases and J 0 bases, leaving 10 bases between the germline ends. In germline, CDR1 is SGHRS, CDR2 YFSETQ.